The clone carrying this T cell receptor (beta chain) has a single count. The sample belongs to a study of shared clonotypes between healthy human individuals. Germline V lookup: CDR1 KGHSH, CDR2 LQKENI. V lost 8 bases and J 8 bases, leaving 24 bases between the germline ends. This CDR3 has 15 residues. For each subset, genomic DNA was distributed in equal portions over several immunoSEQ plates. In the study's own analysis: ImmunoSEQ sequences covered only the junction and lacked quality scores; filtering therefore differed. The table came from immunoSEQ multiplex PCR; TCRdb's copy has only in-frame clones and leaves some out. V, J and clone size were drawn from that table, and D and trimming were deduced from the DNA. The sample consists of more than 450,000 clones, 70% to 80% of them appearing once.

The chain carries TRBV18 and TRBJ1-2; the D gene is possibly TRBD1 (5 bases). This clonotype originated in a woman between 40 and 50 years old in good health. Some clones in this sample may be carry-over from other donors' samples. Sequencing was done on a sample of PBMCs. The CDR3 reads CASNARLQEPRGYTF. CDR3 DNA sequence: TGTGCCAGCAACGCCAGATTACAGGAGCCGCGGGGCTACACCTTC.